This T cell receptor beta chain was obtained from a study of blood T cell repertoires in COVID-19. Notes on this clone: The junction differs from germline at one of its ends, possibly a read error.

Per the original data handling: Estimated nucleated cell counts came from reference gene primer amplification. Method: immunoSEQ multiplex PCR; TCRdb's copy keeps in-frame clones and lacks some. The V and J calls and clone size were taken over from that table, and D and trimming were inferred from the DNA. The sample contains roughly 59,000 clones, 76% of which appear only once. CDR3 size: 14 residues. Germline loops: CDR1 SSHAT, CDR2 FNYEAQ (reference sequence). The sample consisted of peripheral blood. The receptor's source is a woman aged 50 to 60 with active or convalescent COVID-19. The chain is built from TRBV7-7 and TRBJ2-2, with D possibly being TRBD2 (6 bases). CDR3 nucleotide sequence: TGTGCTAGCAGCTCCGAGGGAGGACACCGGGGAGCTGTTTTT. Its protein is CASSSEGGHRGAVF.